This passage covers 3 T cell receptor beta chains from one sample sequenced in a study of PD-L1 blockade in urothelial cancer. Generated by immunoSEQ multiplex PCR, the TCRdb table keeps only in-frame clones and is missing some. Of about 110,000 clones listed, roughly 84% are singletons. Sequencing was performed on PBMCs, taken around atezolizumab (anti-PD-L1) treatment. These TCRs come from a man aged 50 to 60 with urothelial cancer.

This clone was recorded many times. The chain carries TRBV30 and TRBJ1-3, with D perhaps matching TRBD1 (6 bases). CDR1 and CDR2 (germline): GTSNPN, SVGIG (reference sequence). The CDR3 contains 16 residues. V was cut by 3 bases and J by 2 bases, with 17 bases left in between. CDR3 loop: CAWSSIRGQPGNTIYF. Here the CDR3 DNA reads TGTGCCTGGAGCAGCATCCGGGGACAACCTGGAAACACCATATATTTT. Based on the CDR3 plus reference TRBV30 and TRBJ1-3, the full variable domain is SQTIHQWPATLVQPVGSPLSLECTVEGTSNPNLYWYRQAAGRGLQLLFYSVGIGQISSEVPQNLSASRPQDRQFILSSKKLLLSDSGFYLCAWSSIRGQPGNTIYFGEGSWLTVV.

This clone was recorded once. The chain links TRBV7-8 to TRBJ2-7, with D unresolved. This CDR3 has 13 residues. CDR1 is SGHVS and CDR2 is FQNEAQ in the germline V gene. The germline V and J ends were trimmed by 2 bases and 3 bases, with 8 bases remaining between them. The DNA for the CDR3 is TGTGCCAGCAGCTTAAGCGCGGACTACGAGCAGTACTTC. The encoded protein is CASSLSADYEQYF.

The CDR3 nucleotides are TGTGCCAGCAGTTTATTTGGCCGTGCTAGCGTCTACAATGAGCAGTTCTTC. This codes for CASSLFGRASVYNEQFF. The V call is TRBV28, the J call TRBJ2-1; D possibly corresponds to TRBD2 (6 bases). There are 17 residues in the CDR3. Trimming stripped 1 base from V and 3 bases from J, with 16 bases between. Looked up from germline, CDR1 is MDHEN and CDR2 is SYDVKM.